The rows below give T cell receptor beta chains drawn from one sample of a study of CD8+ T cells in alopecia areata. Using immunoSEQ multiplex PCR, the repertoire was profiled, and TCRdb retains in-frame clones only, with some absent. Here the sample spans 5,500 to 6,500 clones, less than 75% being singletons. This sample comprised skin, obtained at week 0. These TCRs come from a human donor with alopecia areata. CDR3s include the opening cysteine and the closing phenylalanine or tryptophan. D genes are given only for firm matches. Clone size is stated in some rows and not others, as once, few, many or a class when expanded.

len: 13
abundance: few
d_gene: TRBD1
v_gene: TRBV6-5
j_gene: TRBJ1-2
CDR3nt: TGTGCCAGCAGTTACCCGGGACAGGGGGTCTACACCTTC
CDR3aa: CASSYPGQGVYTF

len: 11
abundance: -
d_gene: -
v_gene: TRBV20-1
j_gene: TRBJ2-1
CDR3nt: TGCAGTGCAAAAACAGGAGCCCTACAGTTCTTC
CDR3aa: CSAKTGALQFF

len: 13
abundance: few
d_gene: -
v_gene: TRBV6-4
j_gene: TRBJ2-2
CDR3nt: TGTGCCAGCAGTGAGGAACTAGGCGGGGAGCTGTTTTTT
CDR3aa: CASSEELGGELFF

len: 16
abundance: few
d_gene: TRBD1
v_gene: TRBV7-8
j_gene: TRBJ1-1
CDR3nt: TGTGCCAGCAGCCTCCTAGGACAGGGGGCGGAAGATGAAGCTTTCTTT
CDR3aa: CASSLLGQGAEDEAFF

len: 14
abundance: -
d_gene: -
v_gene: TRBV18
j_gene: TRBJ2-7
CDR3nt: TGTGCCAGCTCACCAGGGGTCCAGAGCTACGAGCAGTACTTC
CDR3aa: CASSPGVQSYEQYF

len: 13
abundance: -
d_gene: -
v_gene: TRBV2
j_gene: TRBJ1-2
CDR3nt: TGTGCCAGCAGCTTGAATCAGGGCAATGGCTACACCTTC
CDR3aa: CASSLNQGNGYTF

len: 14
abundance: -
d_gene: TRBD1
v_gene: TRBV6-5
j_gene: TRBJ1-3
CDR3nt: TGTGCCAGCAGTCCGACAGGGCGAGGAAACACCATATATTTT
CDR3aa: CASSPTGRGNTIYF

len: 13
abundance: -
d_gene: -
v_gene: TRBV7-2
j_gene: TRBJ2-3
CDR3nt: TGTGCCAGCAGTCTGAGGGTAGCGGACACGCAGTATTTT
CDR3aa: CASSLRVADTQYF

len: 16
abundance: -
d_gene: TRBD1
v_gene: TRBV5-6
j_gene: TRBJ2-7
CDR3nt: TGTGCCAGCAGCTTAAACCGGGACAGTTTAAAGTACGAGCAGTACTTC
CDR3aa: CASSLNRDSLKYEQYF

len: 13
abundance: -
d_gene: -
v_gene: TRBV7-8
j_gene: TRBJ1-5
CDR3nt: TGTGCCAGCAGCTTGACGAGGGATCAGCCCCAGCATTTT
CDR3aa: CASSLTRDQPQHF

len: 14
abundance: -
d_gene: -
v_gene: TRBV5-6
j_gene: TRBJ2-6
CDR3nt: TGTGCCAGCAGCTTGACAGCCGGGGCCAACGTCCTGACTTTC
CDR3aa: CASSLTAGANVLTF

len: 13
abundance: -
d_gene: TRBD2
v_gene: TRBV2
j_gene: TRBJ2-5
CDR3nt: TGTGCCAGCAGTGAAAGGGAGGGAAAGACCCAGTACTTC
CDR3aa: CASSEREGKTQYF

len: 14
abundance: -
d_gene: -
v_gene: TRBV6-6
j_gene: TRBJ1-2
CDR3nt: TGTGCCAGCAGTTACTCGGGCAGTTACTATGGCCACACCTTC
CDR3aa: CASSYSGSYYGHTF

len: 13
abundance: few
d_gene: -
v_gene: TRBV5-6
j_gene: TRBJ2-1
CDR3nt: TGTGCCAGCAGCCTTGAGCTCTACAATGAGCAGTTCTTC
CDR3aa: CASSLELYNEQFF

len: 10
abundance: -
d_gene: -
v_gene: TRBV6-1
j_gene: TRBJ2-7
CDR3nt: TGTGCCAGTGCTGATTACGAGCAGTACTTC
CDR3aa: CASADYEQYF

len: 11
abundance: -
d_gene: -
v_gene: TRBV2
j_gene: TRBJ2-2
CDR3nt: TGTGCCAGCAGTGAAGCCGGGGAGCTGTTTTTT
CDR3aa: CASSEAGELFF

len: 15
abundance: -
d_gene: -
v_gene: TRBV7-2
j_gene: TRBJ1-4
CDR3nt: TGTGCCAGCAGCTCCTTTGGGGTATGGGGTGAAAAACTGTTTTTT
CDR3aa: CASSSFGVWGEKLFF

len: 16
abundance: -
d_gene: TRBD2
v_gene: TRBV4-3
j_gene: TRBJ2-2
CDR3nt: TGCGCCAGCAGGGTAAGGGGAGGGCGGAACACCGGGGAGCTGTTTTTT
CDR3aa: CASRVRGGRNTGELFF

len: 13
abundance: few
d_gene: -
v_gene: TRBV5-1
j_gene: TRBJ2-5
CDR3nt: TGCGCCAGCAACAAGGAGGGTTGGGAGACCCAGTACTTC
CDR3aa: CASNKEGWETQYF

len: 16
abundance: few
d_gene: -
v_gene: TRBV7-3
j_gene: TRBJ2-6
CDR3nt: TGTGCCAGCAGCTTAACTCCAGGGGCTGGGGCCAACGTCCTGACTTTC
CDR3aa: CASSLTPGAGANVLTF

len: 16
abundance: -
d_gene: -
v_gene: TRBV5-4
j_gene: TRBJ1-1
CDR3nt: TGTGCCAGCAGCTTGGGGGATGGGGTTATGAACACTGAAGCTTTCTTT
CDR3aa: CASSLGDGVMNTEAFF

len: 13
abundance: once
d_gene: -
v_gene: TRBV6-6
j_gene: TRBJ2-7
CDR3nt: TGTGCCAAACCAGGGGTGGGATCCTACGAGCAGTACTTC
CDR3aa: CAKPGVGSYEQYF

len: 19
abundance: -
d_gene: TRBD2
v_gene: TRBV4-2
j_gene: TRBJ2-6
CDR3nt: TGTGCCAGCAGCCCGGGCGCAATAGCGGGTTTCTCTGGGGCCAACGTCCTGACTTTC
CDR3aa: CASSPGAIAGFSGANVLTF

len: 15
abundance: few
d_gene: -
v_gene: TRBV6-6
j_gene: TRBJ1-6
CDR3nt: TGTGCCAGCAGTTACTCGCCAGGGGACGGATCACCCCTCCACTTT
CDR3aa: CASSYSPGDGSPLHF

len: 17
abundance: -
d_gene: -
v_gene: TRBV18
j_gene: TRBJ1-1
CDR3nt: TGTGCCAGCTCACCCCCGACCCCGACGACCCGGAACACTGAAGCTTTCTTT
CDR3aa: CASSPPTPTTRNTEAFF

len: 15
abundance: -
d_gene: TRBD1
v_gene: TRBV2
j_gene: TRBJ1-6
CDR3nt: TGTGCCAGCAGCAACCTACAGGGGAGTAATTCACCCCTCCACTTT
CDR3aa: CASSNLQGSNSPLHF

len: 17
abundance: -
d_gene: TRBD2
v_gene: TRBV4-2
j_gene: TRBJ2-5
CDR3nt: TGTGCCAGCAGCCAAGGGCTAGCGGGGGGGTCCCAAGAGACCCAGTACTTC
CDR3aa: CASSQGLAGGSQETQYF

len: 14
abundance: -
d_gene: -
v_gene: TRBV25-1
j_gene: TRBJ2-3
CDR3nt: TGTTCCAGCAGTGTGCCCGGGAACCCTGATACGCAGTACTTT
CDR3aa: CSSSVPGNPDTQYF

len: 17
abundance: -
d_gene: -
v_gene: TRBV7-9
j_gene: TRBJ1-5
CDR3nt: TGTGCCAGCAGCTTAGATCCGGGCCCAGCCAGCAATCAGCCCCAGCATTTT
CDR3aa: CASSLDPGPASNQPQHF

len: 14
abundance: -
d_gene: TRBD1
v_gene: TRBV7-9
j_gene: TRBJ2-7
CDR3nt: TGTGCCAGCATGTTTGGGACAGGGGTCCACGAGCAGTACTTC
CDR3aa: CASMFGTGVHEQYF

len: 12
abundance: once
d_gene: -
v_gene: TRBV6-5
j_gene: TRBJ2-2
CDR3nt: TGTGCCAGCGAGTCGAACACCGGGGAGCTGTTTTTT
CDR3aa: CASESNTGELFF

len: 13
abundance: -
d_gene: -
v_gene: TRBV6-4
j_gene: TRBJ2-2
CDR3nt: TGTGCCAGCAGCGGGGGGAACACCGGGGAGCTGTTTTTT
CDR3aa: CASSGGNTGELFF

len: 13
abundance: once
d_gene: -
v_gene: TRBV14
j_gene: TRBJ1-1
CDR3nt: TGTGCCAGCAGCCAAGGGGGGTCGTGGGCGGCTTTCTTT
CDR3aa: CASSQGGSWAAFF

len: 13
abundance: -
d_gene: -
v_gene: TRBV5-1
j_gene: TRBJ2-7
CDR3nt: TGCGCCAGCAGCTTGGGGACACTCTACGAGCAGTACTTC
CDR3aa: CASSLGTLYEQYF

len: 15
abundance: -
d_gene: TRBD2
v_gene: TRBV25-1
j_gene: TRBJ2-3
CDR3nt: TGTGCCAGCAGTCAACCGGGACTAGCTTGGGATACGCAGTATTTT
CDR3aa: CASSQPGLAWDTQYF

len: 15
abundance: -
d_gene: -
v_gene: TRBV5-1
j_gene: TRBJ2-7
CDR3nt: TGCGCCAGCAGCTTGAGGCAGGGCCATTCCTACGAGCAGTACTTC
CDR3aa: CASSLRQGHSYEQYF

len: 14
abundance: -
d_gene: -
v_gene: TRBV2
j_gene: TRBJ2-5
CDR3nt: TGTGCCAGCAGTGGAGGAGGAAGGCAAGAGACCCAGTACTTC
CDR3aa: CASSGGGRQETQYF

len: 14
abundance: -
d_gene: -
v_gene: TRBV6-5
j_gene: TRBJ2-5
CDR3nt: TGTGCCAGCAGTGAAGTCTGGGGTGGGGAGACCCAGTACTTC
CDR3aa: CASSEVWGGETQYF

len: 14
abundance: once
d_gene: -
v_gene: TRBV7-3
j_gene: TRBJ1-1
CDR3nt: TGTGCCAGCAGCTTATATGTGGGAGGGACTGAAGCTTTCTTT
CDR3aa: CASSLYVGGTEAFF

len: 16
abundance: -
d_gene: -
v_gene: TRBV5-1
j_gene: TRBJ2-7
CDR3nt: TGCGCCAGCAGCTTCCTAGCAGGGTCAGCGGCCTACGAGCAGTACTTC
CDR3aa: CASSFLAGSAAYEQYF

len: 12
abundance: -
d_gene: TRBD2
v_gene: TRBV2
j_gene: TRBJ2-7
CDR3nt: TGTGCCAGCAAGGGCGGGGGCTACGAGCAGTACTTC
CDR3aa: CASKGGGYEQYF

len: 14
abundance: -
d_gene: -
v_gene: TRBV10-3
j_gene: TRBJ1-1
CDR3nt: TGTGCCATCAGTCCGAAAGGACAGAACACTGAAGCTTTCTTT
CDR3aa: CAISPKGQNTEAFF

len: 20
abundance: -
d_gene: -
v_gene: TRBV7-3
j_gene: TRBJ1-5
CDR3nt: TGTGCCAACGGGGCCGCCGGCGGACACCCGATGGGTAGTGACAATCAGCCCCAGCATTTT
CDR3aa: CANGAAGGHPMGSDNQPQHF

len: 16
abundance: -
d_gene: TRBD1
v_gene: TRBV7-9
j_gene: TRBJ2-7
CDR3nt: TGTGCCAGCAGCTTCCCTCGGGACAGGGGTGGGTACGAGCAGTACTTC
CDR3aa: CASSFPRDRGGYEQYF

len: 15
abundance: -
d_gene: -
v_gene: TRBV2
j_gene: TRBJ1-1
CDR3nt: TGTGCCAGCAGTGGGACCCCGAGAGTCTTCGATGAAGCTTTCTTT
CDR3aa: CASSGTPRVFDEAFF

len: 14
abundance: -
d_gene: -
v_gene: TRBV11-2
j_gene: TRBJ2-5
CDR3nt: TGTGCCAGCAGCTCCTATGGGTACCAAGAGACCCAGTACTTC
CDR3aa: CASSSYGYQETQYF

len: 13
abundance: -
d_gene: -
v_gene: TRBV19
j_gene: TRBJ1-4
CDR3nt: TGTGCCAGTAGGGGGGTATCTAATGAAAAACTGTTTTTT
CDR3aa: CASRGVSNEKLFF

len: 17
abundance: few
d_gene: TRBD2
v_gene: TRBV9
j_gene: TRBJ2-1
CDR3nt: TGTGCCAGCAGCGTAGCTACGGGACTAGCGGGGGGAAATGAGCAGTTCTTC
CDR3aa: CASSVATGLAGGNEQFF

len: 17
abundance: -
d_gene: TRBD2
v_gene: TRBV5-6
j_gene: TRBJ2-3
CDR3nt: TGTGCCAGCAGCTTGATTGCGGTTGGGGGGGACACAGATACGCAGTATTTT
CDR3aa: CASSLIAVGGDTDTQYF

len: 15
abundance: few
d_gene: TRBD1
v_gene: TRBV6-5
j_gene: TRBJ2-2
CDR3nt: TGTGCCAGCAGACCTTGGACAGGGGAGTCCGGGGAGCTGTTTTTT
CDR3aa: CASRPWTGESGELFF

len: 15
abundance: -
d_gene: TRBD2
v_gene: TRBV5-1
j_gene: TRBJ2-3
CDR3nt: TGCGCCAGCAGCTTGGGAGCGGGGAACACAGATACGCAGTATTTT
CDR3aa: CASSLGAGNTDTQYF

len: 16
abundance: -
d_gene: -
v_gene: TRBV5-1
j_gene: TRBJ2-1
CDR3nt: TGCGCCAGCAGCTTGGAGGGGTACCCGTTTGACAATGAGCAGTTCTTC
CDR3aa: CASSLEGYPFDNEQFF

len: 12
abundance: -
d_gene: -
v_gene: TRBV29-1
j_gene: TRBJ1-1
CDR3nt: TGCAGCGTTGATTCCCTGCGCACTGAAGCTTTCTTT
CDR3aa: CSVDSLRTEAFF

len: 16
abundance: -
d_gene: -
v_gene: TRBV5-6
j_gene: TRBJ2-1
CDR3nt: TGTGCCATCAGCCCAATAGGAGGGGGGATTGACAATGAGCAGTTCTTC
CDR3aa: CAISPIGGGIDNEQFF

len: 11
abundance: few
d_gene: -
v_gene: TRBV20-1
j_gene: TRBJ1-4
CDR3nt: TGCAGTGCTAGGGGTTATGAAAAACTGTTTTTT
CDR3aa: CSARGYEKLFF

len: 14
abundance: -
d_gene: -
v_gene: TRBV18
j_gene: TRBJ2-3
CDR3nt: TGTGCCAGCTCACCACGGTATAGCGAAGATACGCAGTATTTT
CDR3aa: CASSPRYSEDTQYF

len: 17
abundance: -
d_gene: -
v_gene: TRBV7-7
j_gene: TRBJ2-5
CDR3nt: TGTGCTAGCAGCCAAGGACTAGGGGGGCGCGGGGGAGAGACCCAGTACTTC
CDR3aa: CASSQGLGGRGGETQYF

len: 17
abundance: once
d_gene: -
v_gene: TRBV29-1
j_gene: TRBJ2-4
CDR3nt: TGCAGCGTTAGCGTGGACCACGACTCCCTAGCCAAAAACATTCAGTACTTC
CDR3aa: CSVSVDHDSLAKNIQYF

len: 18
abundance: -
d_gene: TRBD1
v_gene: TRBV5-1
j_gene: TRBJ2-5
CDR3nt: TGCGCCAGCAGCTTAATCCCCCGCGGACAGGGGAATCAAGAGACCCAGTACTTC
CDR3aa: CASSLIPRGQGNQETQYF

len: 16
abundance: -
d_gene: -
v_gene: TRBV7-6
j_gene: TRBJ2-3
CDR3nt: TGTGCCAGCAGCTTACAGACTGGGACCGGACCGGCTACGCAGTATTTT
CDR3aa: CASSLQTGTGPATQYF